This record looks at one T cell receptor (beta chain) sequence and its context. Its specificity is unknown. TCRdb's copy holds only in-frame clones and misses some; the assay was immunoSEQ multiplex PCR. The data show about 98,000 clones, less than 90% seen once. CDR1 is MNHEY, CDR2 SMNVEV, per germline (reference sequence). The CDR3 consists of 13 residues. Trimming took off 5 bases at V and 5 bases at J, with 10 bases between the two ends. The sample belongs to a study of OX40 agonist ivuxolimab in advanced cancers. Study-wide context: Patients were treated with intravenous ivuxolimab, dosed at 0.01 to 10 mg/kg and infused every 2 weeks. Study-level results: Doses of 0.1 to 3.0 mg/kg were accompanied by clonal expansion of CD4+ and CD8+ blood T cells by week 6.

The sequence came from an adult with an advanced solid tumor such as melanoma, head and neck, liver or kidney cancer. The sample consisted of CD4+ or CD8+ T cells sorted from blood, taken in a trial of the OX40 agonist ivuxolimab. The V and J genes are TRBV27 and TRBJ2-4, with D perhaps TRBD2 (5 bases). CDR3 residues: CASSRGPENIQYF. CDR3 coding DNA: TGTGCCAGCAGTAGAGGGCCCGAAAACATTCAGTACTTC.